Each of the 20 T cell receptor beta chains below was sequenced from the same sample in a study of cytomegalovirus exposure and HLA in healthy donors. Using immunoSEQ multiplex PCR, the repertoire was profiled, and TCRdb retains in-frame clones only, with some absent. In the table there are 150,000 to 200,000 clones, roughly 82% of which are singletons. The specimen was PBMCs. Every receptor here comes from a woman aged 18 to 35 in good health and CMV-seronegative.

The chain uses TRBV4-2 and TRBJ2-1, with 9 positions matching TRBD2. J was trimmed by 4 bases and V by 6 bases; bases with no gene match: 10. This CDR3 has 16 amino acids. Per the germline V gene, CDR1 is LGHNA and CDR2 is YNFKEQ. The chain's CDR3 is CASRSDLAGEYNEQFF. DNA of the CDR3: TGTGCCAGCAGGTCTGACTTAGCGGGAGAGTACAATGAGCAGTTCTTC.

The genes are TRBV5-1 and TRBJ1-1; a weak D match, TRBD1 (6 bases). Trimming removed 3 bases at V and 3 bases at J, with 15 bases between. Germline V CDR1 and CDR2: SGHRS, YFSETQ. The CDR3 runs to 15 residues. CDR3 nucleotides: TGCGCCAGCAGCTATACAGGGTTCACAGACACTGAAGCTTTCTTT. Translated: CASSYTGFTDTEAFF.

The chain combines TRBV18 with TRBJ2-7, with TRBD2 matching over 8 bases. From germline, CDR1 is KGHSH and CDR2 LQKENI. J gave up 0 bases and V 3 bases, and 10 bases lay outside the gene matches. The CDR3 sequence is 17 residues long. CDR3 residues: CASSPSVRTSISYEQYF. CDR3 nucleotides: TGTGCCAGCTCACCGTCAGTCCGGACTAGCATCTCCTACGAGCAGTACTTC.

The CDR3 nucleotides read TGCGCCAGCAGCCTTACCGGGACAGGGGTCTCTGGGGCCAACGTCCTGACTTTC. Translating gives CASSLTGTGVSGANVLTF. The J gene is TRBJ2-6, the V gene TRBV4-1; 10 nucleotides line up with TRBD1. CDR3 length equals 18 residues. V lost 4 bases, J lost 0 bases, and 6 bases stayed unmatched. The V gene's germline CDR1 is MGHRA and CDR2 YSYEKL.

CDR3 sequence (DNA): TGTGCCAGCACCCTGGACAGGGTCGGGCAGCCCCAGCATTTT. Its translation: CASTLDRVGQPQHF. This chain connects TRBV2 to TRBJ1-5; 8 bases map to TRBD1. The CDR3 spans 14 residues. Germline CDR1 is SNHLY and CDR2 is FYNNEI. With V trimmed by 7 bases and J by 7 bases, 9 bases remained unmatched.

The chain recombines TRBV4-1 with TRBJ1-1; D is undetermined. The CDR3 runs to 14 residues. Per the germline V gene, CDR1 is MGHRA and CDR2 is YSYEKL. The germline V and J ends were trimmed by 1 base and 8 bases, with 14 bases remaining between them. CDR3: CASSQVGEKGEAFF. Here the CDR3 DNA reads TGCGCCAGCAGCCAAGTCGGGGAGAAGGGCGAAGCTTTCTTT.

The CDR3 DNA sequence: TGTGCCAGCAGCTTAGCGGCGGGGAGCGGAGAGACCCAGTACTTC. Its translation: CASSLAAGSGETQYF. The chain carries TRBV7-2 and TRBJ2-5; TRBD2 is a possible D gene (6 bases). Trimming left V 0 bases short and J 4 bases short, with 12 bases between. Germline assignment: CDR1 SGHTA and CDR2 FQGNSA. The CDR3 covers 15 residues. The full variable domain, with the rest looked up from reference TRBV7-2 and TRBJ2-5, is GAGVSQSPSNKVTEKGKDVELRCDPISGHTALYWYRQSLGQGLEFLIYFQGNSAPDKSGLPSDRFSAERTGGSVSTLTIQRTQQEDSAVYLCASSLAAGSGETQYFGPGTRLLVL.

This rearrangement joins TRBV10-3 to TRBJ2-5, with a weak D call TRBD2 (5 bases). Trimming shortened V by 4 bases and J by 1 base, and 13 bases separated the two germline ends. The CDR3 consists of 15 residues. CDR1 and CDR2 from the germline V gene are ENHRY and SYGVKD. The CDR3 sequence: CAISGRRGAQETQYF. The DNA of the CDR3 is TGTGCCATCAGTGGTCGTCGGGGAGCCCAAGAGACCCAGTACTTC.

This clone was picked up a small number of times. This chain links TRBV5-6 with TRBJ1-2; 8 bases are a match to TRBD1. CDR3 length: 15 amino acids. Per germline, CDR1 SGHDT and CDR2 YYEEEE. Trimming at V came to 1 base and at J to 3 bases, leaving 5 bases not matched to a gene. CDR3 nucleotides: TGTGCCAGCAGCTTGTGGACAGGGCCGGACTATGGCTACACCTTC. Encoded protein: CASSLWTGPDYGYTF. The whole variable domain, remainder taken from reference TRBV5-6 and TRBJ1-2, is DAGVTQSPTHLIKTRGQQVTLRCSPKSGHDTVSWYQQALGQGPQFIFQYYEEEERQRGNFPDRFSGHQFPNYSSELNVNALLLGDSALYLCASSLWTGPDYGYTFGSGTRLTVV.

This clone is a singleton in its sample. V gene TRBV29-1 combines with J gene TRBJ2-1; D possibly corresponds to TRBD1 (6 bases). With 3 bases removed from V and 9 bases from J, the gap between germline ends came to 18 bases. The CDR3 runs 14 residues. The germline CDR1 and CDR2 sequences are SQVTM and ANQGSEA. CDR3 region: CSVDRQVRGTEQFF. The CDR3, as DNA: TGCAGCGTTGACCGACAGGTGAGAGGCACTGAGCAGTTCTTC.

DNA for the CDR3: TGTGCCAGCGGAGTTAACTACGAGCAGTACTTC. It is translated as CASGVNYEQYF. The chain joins TRBV6-1 to TRBJ2-5; D unclear. Near its end, the DNA agrees better with TRBJ2-7, so the J call may be wrong. The CDR3 is made up of 11 amino acids. The germline V gene has CDR1 MNHNS and CDR2 SASEGT.

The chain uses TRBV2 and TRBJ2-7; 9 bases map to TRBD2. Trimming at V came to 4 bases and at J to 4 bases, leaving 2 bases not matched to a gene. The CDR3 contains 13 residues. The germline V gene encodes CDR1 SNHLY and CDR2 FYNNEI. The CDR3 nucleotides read TGTGCCAGCAGTGTCCTAGCGGGGTACGAGCAGTACTTC. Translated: CASSVLAGYEQYF.

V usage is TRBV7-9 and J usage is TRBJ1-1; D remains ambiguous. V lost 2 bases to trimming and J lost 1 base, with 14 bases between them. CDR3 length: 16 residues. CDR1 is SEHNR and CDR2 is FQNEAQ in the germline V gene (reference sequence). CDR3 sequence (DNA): TGTGCCAGCAGCTTATCGGCAGGCAGACCGAACACTGAAGCTTTCTTT. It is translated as CASSLSAGRPNTEAFF.

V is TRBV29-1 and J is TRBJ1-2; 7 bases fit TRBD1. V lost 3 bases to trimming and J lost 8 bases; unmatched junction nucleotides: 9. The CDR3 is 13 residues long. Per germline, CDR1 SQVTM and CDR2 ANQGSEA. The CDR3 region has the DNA TGCAGCGTTGAGAAGAGGGGGCCGGGAGGCTACACCTTC. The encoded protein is CSVEKRGPGGYTF.

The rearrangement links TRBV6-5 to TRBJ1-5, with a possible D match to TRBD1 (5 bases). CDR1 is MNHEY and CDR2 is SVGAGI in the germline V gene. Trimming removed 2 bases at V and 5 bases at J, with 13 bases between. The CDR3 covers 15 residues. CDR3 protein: CASSYGAGLDQPQHF. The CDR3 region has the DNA TGTGCCAGCAGTTACGGCGCGGGGCTGGATCAGCCCCAGCATTTT.

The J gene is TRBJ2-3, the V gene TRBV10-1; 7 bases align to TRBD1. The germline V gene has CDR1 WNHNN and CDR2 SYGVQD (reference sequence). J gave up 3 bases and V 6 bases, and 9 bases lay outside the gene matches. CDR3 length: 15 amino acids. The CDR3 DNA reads TGCGCCAGCAGCCCCGGACAGGTTCGAACAGATACGCAGTATTTT. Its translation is CASSPGQVRTDTQYF.

The CDR3 loop is CASSLTLDRETGELFF. The CDR3 nucleotides read TGTGCCAGCAGCTTAACCTTGGACAGGGAAACCGGGGAGCTGTTTTTT. This sequence joins TRBV7-7 and TRBJ2-2; 8 bases are a match to TRBD1. Germline-derived CDR1 and CDR2 are SSHAT and FNYEAQ (reference sequence). This CDR3 comprises 16 residues. V lost 2 bases and J lost 5; bases outside the gene matches: 7.

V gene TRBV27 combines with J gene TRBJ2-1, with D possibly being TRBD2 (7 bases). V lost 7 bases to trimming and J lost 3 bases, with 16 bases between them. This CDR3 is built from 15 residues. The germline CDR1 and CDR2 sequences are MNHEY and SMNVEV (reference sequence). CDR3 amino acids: CASTLSGGLYNEQFF. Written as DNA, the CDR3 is TGTGCCAGCACCCTATCCGGGGGGCTCTACAATGAGCAGTTCTTC.

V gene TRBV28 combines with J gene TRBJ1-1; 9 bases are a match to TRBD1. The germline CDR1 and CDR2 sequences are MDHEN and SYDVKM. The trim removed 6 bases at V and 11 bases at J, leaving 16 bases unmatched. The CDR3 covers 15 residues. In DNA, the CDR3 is TGTGCCAGCAGCCCTCCCCACGGACAGGGGAGAGGTGCTTTCTTT. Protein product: CASSPPHGQGRGAFF.

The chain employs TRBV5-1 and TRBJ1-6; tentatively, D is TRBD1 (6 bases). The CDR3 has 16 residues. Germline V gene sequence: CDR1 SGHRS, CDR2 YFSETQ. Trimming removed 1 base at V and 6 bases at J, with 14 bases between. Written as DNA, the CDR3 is TGCGCCAGCAGCTTGACAGGGATAAACAGTAATTCACCCCTCCACTTT. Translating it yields CASSLTGINSNSPLHF. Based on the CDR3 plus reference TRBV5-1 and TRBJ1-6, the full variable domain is KAGVTQTPRYLIKTRGQQVTLSCSPISGHRSVSWYQQTPGQGLQFLFEYFSETQRNKGNFPGRFSGRQFSNSRSEMNVSTLELGDSALYLCASSLTGINSNSPLHFGNGTRLTVT.